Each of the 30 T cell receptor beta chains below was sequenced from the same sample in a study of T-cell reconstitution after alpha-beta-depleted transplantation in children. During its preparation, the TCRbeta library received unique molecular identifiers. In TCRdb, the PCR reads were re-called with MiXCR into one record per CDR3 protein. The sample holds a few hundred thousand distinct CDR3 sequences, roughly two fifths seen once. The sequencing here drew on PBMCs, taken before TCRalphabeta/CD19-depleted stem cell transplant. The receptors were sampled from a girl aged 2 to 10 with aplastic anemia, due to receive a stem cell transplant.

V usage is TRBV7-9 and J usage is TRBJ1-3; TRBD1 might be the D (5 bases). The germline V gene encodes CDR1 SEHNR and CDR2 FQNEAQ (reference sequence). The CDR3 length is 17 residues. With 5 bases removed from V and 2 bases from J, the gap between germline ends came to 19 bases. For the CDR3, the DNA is TGTGCCAGCAGCCCTCACCACAGGAAGGAACCTGGAAACACCATATATTTT. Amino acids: CASSPHHRKEPGNTIYF.

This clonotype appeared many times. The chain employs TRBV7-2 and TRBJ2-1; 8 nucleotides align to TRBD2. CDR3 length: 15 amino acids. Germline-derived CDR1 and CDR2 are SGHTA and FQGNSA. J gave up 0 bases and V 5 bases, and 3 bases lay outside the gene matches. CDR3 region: CASSILAASYNEQFF. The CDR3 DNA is TGTGCCAGCAGCATACTAGCGGCCTCCTACAATGAGCAGTTCTTC.

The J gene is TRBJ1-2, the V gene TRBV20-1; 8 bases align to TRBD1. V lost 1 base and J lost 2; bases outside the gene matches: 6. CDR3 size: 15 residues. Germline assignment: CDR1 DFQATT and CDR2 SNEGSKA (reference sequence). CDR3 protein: CSARVRRQGNYGYTF. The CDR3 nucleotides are TGCAGTGCTAGAGTAAGAAGACAGGGGAACTATGGCTACACCTTC.

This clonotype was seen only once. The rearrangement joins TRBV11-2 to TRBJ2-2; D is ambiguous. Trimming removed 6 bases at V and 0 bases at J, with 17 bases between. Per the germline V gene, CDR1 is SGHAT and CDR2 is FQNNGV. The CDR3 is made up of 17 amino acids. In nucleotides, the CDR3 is TGTGCCAGCAGTTATACAGTTGGGTTCGCGAACACCGGGGAGCTGTTTTTT. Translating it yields CASSYTVGFANTGELFF.

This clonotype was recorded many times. The CDR3 DNA reads TGCAGTGCCGCTCCGACTACCTACACCGGGGAGCTGTTTTTT. This sequence encodes CSAAPTTYTGELFF. The rearrangement links TRBV20-1 to TRBJ2-2; perhaps TRBD2 as D (5 bases). The CDR3 loop spans 14 amino acids. Trimming took off 6 bases at V and 3 bases at J, with 14 bases between the two ends. CDR1 is DFQATT, CDR2 SNEGSKA, per germline (reference sequence).

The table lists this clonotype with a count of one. The CDR3 is CSALYYNEQFF. CDR3 in DNA: TGCAGTGCTCTATACTACAATGAGCAGTTCTTC. The genes are TRBV20-1 and TRBJ2-1; D is undetermined. This CDR3 is built from 11 residues. Trimming removed 5 bases at V and 3 bases at J, with 5 bases between. The germline V gene encodes CDR1 DFQATT and CDR2 SNEGSKA (reference sequence).

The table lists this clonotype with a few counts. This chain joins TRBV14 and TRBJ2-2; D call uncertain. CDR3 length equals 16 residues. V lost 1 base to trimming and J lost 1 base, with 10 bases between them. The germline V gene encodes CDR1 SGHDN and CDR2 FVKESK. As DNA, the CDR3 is TGTGCCAGCAGCCAAGTTCTAGTCCGGAACACCGGGGAGCTGTTTTTT. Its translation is CASSQVLVRNTGELFF.

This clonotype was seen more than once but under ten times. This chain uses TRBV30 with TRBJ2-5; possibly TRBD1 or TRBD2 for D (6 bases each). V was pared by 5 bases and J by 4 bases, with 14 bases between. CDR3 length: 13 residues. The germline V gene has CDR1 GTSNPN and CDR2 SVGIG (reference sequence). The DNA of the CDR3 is TGTGCCTGGGGGTGGGGGGCTGGAGAGACCCAGTACTTC. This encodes CAWGWGAGETQYF.

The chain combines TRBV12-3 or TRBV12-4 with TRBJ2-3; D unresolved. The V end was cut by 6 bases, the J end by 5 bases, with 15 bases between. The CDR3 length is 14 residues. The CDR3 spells CASSPGTPGDTQYF. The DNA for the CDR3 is TGTGCCAGCAGCCCTGGAACGCCCGGAGATACGCAGTATTTT.

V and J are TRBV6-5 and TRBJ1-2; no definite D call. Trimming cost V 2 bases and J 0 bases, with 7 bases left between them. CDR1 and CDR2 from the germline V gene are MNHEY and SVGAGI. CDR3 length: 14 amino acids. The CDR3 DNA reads TGTGCCAGCAGTTACGGGCTAGCTAACTATGGCTACACCTTC. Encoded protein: CASSYGLANYGYTF.

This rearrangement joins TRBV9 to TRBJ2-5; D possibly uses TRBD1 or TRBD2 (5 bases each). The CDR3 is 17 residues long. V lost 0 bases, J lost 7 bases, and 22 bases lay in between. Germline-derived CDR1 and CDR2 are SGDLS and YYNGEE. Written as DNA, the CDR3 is TGTGCCAGCAGCGTAGTATCAAGGGACCCCTGTCCACGGACCCAGTACTTC. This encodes CASSVVSRDPCPRTQYF.

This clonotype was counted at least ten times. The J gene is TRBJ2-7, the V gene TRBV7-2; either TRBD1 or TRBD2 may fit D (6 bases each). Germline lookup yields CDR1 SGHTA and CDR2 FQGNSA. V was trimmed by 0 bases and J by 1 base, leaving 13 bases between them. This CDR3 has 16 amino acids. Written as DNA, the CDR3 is TGTGCCAGCAGCTTAGCGGGGGGCGGGCAATCCTACGAGCAGTACTTC. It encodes CASSLAGGGQSYEQYF.

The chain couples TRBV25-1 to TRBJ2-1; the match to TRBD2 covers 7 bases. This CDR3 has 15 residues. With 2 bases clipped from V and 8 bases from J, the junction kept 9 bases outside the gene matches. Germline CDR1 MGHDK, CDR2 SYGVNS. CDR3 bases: TGTGCCAGCAGTGAAAGGCAGACTAGCATCGATGAGCAGTTCTTC. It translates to CASSERQTSIDEQFF. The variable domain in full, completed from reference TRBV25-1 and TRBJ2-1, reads EADIYQTPRYLVIGTGKKITLECSQTMGHDKMYWYQQDPGMELHLIHYSYGVNSTEKGDLSSESTVSRIRTEHFPLTLESARPSHTSQYLCASSERQTSIDEQFFGPGTRLTVL.

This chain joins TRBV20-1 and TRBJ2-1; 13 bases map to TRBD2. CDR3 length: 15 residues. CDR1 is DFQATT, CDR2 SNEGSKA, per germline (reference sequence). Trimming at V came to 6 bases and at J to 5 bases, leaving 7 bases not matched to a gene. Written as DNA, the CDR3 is TGCAGTGCCCCCGGGACTAGCGGGACTAACAATGAGCAGTTCTTC. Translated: CSAPGTSGTNNEQFF.

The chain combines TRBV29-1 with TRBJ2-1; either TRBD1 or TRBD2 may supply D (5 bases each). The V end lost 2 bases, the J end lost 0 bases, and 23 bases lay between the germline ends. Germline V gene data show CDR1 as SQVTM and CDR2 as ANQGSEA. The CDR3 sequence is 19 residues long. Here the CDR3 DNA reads TGCAGCGTTGAACGCTGGGGACGGCTGGAGTTGAGCTCCTACAATGAGCAGTTCTTC. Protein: CSVERWGRLELSSYNEQFF.

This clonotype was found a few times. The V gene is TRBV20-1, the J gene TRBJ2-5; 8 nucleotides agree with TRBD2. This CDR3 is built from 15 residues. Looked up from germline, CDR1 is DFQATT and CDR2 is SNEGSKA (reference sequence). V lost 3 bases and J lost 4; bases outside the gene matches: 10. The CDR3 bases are TGCAGTGCTAGGTCGATAGCGGGGCGGGGAGAGACCCAGTACTTC. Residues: CSARSIAGRGETQYF.

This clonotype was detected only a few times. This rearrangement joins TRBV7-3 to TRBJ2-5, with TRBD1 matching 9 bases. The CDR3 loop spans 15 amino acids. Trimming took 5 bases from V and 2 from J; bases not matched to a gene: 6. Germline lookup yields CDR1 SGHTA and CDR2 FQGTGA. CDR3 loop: CASSPGTGRQETQYF. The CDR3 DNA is TGTGCCAGCAGCCCAGGGACAGGGAGGCAAGAGACCCAGTACTTC.

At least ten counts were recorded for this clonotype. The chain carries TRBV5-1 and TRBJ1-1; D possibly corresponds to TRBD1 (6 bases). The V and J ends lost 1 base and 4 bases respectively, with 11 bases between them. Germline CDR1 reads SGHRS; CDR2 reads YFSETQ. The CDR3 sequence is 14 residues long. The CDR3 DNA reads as TGCGCCAGCAGCTTGCAAACAGGGCCCACTGAAGCTTTCTTT. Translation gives CASSLQTGPTEAFF.

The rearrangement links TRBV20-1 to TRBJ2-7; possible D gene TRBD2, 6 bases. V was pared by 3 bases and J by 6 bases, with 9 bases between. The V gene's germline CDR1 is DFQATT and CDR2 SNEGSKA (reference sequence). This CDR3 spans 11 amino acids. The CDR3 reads CSARSGSEQYF. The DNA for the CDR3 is TGCAGTGCTAGGTCCGGGAGCGAGCAGTACTTC.

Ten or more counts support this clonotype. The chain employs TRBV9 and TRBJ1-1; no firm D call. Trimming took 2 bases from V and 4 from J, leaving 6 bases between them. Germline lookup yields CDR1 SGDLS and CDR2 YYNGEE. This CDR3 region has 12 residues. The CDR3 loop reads CASSVPATEAFF. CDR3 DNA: TGTGCCAGCAGCGTCCCTGCCACTGAAGCTTTCTTT.

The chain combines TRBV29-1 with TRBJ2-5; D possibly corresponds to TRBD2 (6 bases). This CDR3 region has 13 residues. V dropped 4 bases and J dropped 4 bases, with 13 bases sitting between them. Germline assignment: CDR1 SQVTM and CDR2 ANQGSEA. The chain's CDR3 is CSVAKVGGETQYF. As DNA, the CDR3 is TGCAGCGTTGCGAAGGTGGGAGGAGAGACCCAGTACTTC.

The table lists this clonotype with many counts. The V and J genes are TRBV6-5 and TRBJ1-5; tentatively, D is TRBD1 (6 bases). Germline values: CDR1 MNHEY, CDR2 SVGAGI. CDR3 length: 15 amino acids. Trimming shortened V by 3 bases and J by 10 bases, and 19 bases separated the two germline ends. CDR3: CASSYVGRDNAPQHF. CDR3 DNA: TGTGCCAGCAGTTATGTCGGGAGGGACAATGCTCCCCAGCATTTT.

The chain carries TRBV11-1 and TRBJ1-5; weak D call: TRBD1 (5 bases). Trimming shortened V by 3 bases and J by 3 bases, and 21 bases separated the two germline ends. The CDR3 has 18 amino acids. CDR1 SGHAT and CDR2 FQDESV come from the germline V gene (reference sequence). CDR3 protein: CASSLYSGTEIANQPQHF. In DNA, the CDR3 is TGTGCCAGCAGCTTGTATTCCGGGACCGAGATCGCCAATCAGCCCCAGCATTTT.

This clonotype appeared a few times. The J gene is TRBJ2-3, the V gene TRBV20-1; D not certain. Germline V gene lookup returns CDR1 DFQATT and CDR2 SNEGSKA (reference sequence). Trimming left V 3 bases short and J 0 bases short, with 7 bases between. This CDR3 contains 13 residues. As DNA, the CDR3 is TGCAGTGCTAGTGACACAAGCACAGATACGCAGTATTTT. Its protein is CSASDTSTDTQYF.

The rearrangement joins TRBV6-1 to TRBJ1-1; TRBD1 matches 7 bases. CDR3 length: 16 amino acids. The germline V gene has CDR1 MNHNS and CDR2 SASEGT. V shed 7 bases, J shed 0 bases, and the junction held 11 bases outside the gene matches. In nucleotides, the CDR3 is TGTGCCAGCAATCCAGTCGACAGGGCGGTGAACACTGAAGCTTTCTTT. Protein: CASNPVDRAVNTEAFF.

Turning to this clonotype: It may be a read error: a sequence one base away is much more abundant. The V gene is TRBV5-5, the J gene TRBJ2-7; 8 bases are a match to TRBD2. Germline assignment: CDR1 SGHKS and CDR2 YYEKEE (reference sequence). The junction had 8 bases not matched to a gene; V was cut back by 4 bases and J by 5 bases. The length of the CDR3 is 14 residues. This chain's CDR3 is CASSAGGFFHEQYF. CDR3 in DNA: TGTGCCAGCAGCGCGGGAGGCTTCTTCCACGAGCAGTACTTC.

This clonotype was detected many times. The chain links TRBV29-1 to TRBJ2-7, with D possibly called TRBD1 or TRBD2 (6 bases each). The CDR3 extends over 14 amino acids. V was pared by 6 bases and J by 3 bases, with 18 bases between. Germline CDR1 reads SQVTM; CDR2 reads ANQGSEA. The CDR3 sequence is CSVPKGGAGYEQYF. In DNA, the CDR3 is TGCAGCGTCCCAAAGGGGGGAGCGGGCTACGAGCAGTACTTC.

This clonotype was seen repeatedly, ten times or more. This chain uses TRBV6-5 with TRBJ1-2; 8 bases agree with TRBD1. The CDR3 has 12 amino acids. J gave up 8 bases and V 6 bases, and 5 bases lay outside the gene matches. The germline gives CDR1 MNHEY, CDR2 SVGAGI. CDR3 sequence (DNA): TGTGCCAGCAGCAGGGGGCGCGGGGGCTACACCTTC. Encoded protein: CASSRGRGGYTF.

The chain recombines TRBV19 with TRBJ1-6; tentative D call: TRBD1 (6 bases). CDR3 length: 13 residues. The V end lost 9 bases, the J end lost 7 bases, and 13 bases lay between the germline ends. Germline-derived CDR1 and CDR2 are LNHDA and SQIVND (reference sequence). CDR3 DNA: TGTGCCAGCCATGGACAGAGGAATTCACCCCTCCACTTT. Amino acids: CASHGQRNSPLHF.

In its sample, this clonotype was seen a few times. CDR3 DNA: TGCAGTGCTAGTCGCCCCCTAATGGATGTCCGCACCTACGAGCAGTACTTC. This gives the protein CSASRPLMDVRTYEQYF. The V call is TRBV20-1, the J call TRBJ2-7; D uncertain. The V end was cut by 3 bases, the J end by 2 bases, with 23 bases between. There are 17 residues in the CDR3. Germline V gives CDR1 DFQATT, CDR2 SNEGSKA (reference sequence).